This T cell receptor (beta chain) was retrieved from a study of T cell repertoires in cytomegalovirus infection. Study-wide results and limits: CMV-specific TCR beta clonotypes restricted by HLA-C dominated the ex vivo response.

For this clonotype: Its antigen is unidentified.

TCRdb used MiXCR to reprocess the reads, holding one entry per CDR3 protein. The sample records under 300,000 distinct CDR3 sequences, 15% to 20% being singletons. This TCR was recovered from a human donor in good health (CMV status not recorded). Some clones in this sample may be carry-over from other donors' samples. Sample: CD8+ T cells from PBMCs.

The CDR3 nucleotides are TGCGCCAGCAGCTTGGGATGGGGGGCATTGAACACTGAAGCTTTCTTT. This codes for CASSLGWGALNTEAFF. The chain carries TRBV5-1 and TRBJ1-1, with D possibly being TRBD1 (6 bases). V was cut by 0 bases and J by 0 bases, with 12 bases left in between. CDR1 is SGHRS, CDR2 YFSETQ, per germline. CDR3 length equals 16 residues.